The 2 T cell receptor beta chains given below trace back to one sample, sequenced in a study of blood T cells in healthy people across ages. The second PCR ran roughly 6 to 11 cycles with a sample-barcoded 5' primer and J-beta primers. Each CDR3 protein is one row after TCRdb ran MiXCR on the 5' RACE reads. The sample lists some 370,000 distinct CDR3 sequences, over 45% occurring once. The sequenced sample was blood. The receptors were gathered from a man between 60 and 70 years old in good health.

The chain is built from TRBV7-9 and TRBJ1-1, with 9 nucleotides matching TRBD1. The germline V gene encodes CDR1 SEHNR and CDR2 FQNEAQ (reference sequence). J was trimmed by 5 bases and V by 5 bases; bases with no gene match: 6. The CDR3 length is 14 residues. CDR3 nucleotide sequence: TGTGCCAGCAGCCCATGGGACAGGGTTACTGAAGCTTTCTTT. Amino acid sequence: CASSPWDRVTEAFF.

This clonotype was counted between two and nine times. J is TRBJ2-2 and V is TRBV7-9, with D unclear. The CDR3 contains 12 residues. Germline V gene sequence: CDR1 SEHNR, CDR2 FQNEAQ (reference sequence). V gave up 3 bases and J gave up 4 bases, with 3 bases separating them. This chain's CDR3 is CASSLSTGELFF. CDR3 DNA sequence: TGTGCCAGCAGCTTGAGCACCGGGGAGCTGTTTTTT.